This TCR beta chain was sequenced for a study of memory CD4+ T cells and cytomegalovirus serostatus. Whole-study results and caveats: The CMV-associated TCR signature appears largely within the CD4+ memory repertoire. CD4+ memory repertoires contained about two fifths of the 164 reported CMV TCRbeta sequences.

The J segment lost 8 bases and the V segment lost 7 bases, leaving 11 bases of the junction unmatched. The CDR3 has 14 residues. The germline CDR1 and CDR2 sequences are MDHEN and SYDVKM. The sort gate was single viable CD3+CD4+CD8-CD45RO+ cells for memory CD4+ T cells. Per the original data handling: After removing out-of-frame reads, 2,204,828 distinct TCRbeta sequences remained. Repertoires were generated with immunoSEQ multiplex PCR, while TCRdb's copy carries only in-frame clones and drops some. V and J calls plus clone size are reproduced from that table; the DNA served to infer D and trimming. Of more than 50,000 clones in the sample, 75% to 85% are singletons; the top ten hold roughly 0.84%. Worth noting for this clone: The target antigen is unknown.

The TCR originated in an adult in good health and CMV-seronegative. Source material: memory CD4+ T cells from blood. The V and J genes are TRBV28 and TRBJ1-2; 9 positions match TRBD1. The CDR3 is CASTRTGASWGYTF. DNA for the CDR3: TGTGCCAGCACCCGGACAGGGGCCTCGTGGGGCTACACCTTC.